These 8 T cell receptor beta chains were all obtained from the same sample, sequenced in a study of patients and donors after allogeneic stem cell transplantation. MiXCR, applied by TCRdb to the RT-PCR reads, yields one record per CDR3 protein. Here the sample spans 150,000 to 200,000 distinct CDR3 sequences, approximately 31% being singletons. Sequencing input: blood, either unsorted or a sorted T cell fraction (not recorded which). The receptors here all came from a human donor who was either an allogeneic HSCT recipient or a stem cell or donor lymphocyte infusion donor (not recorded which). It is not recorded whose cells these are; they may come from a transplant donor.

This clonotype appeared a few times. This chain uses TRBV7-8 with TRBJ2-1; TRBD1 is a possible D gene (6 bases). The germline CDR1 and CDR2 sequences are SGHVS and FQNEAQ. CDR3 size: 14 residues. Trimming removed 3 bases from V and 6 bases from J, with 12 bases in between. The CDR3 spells CASSFRQERNEQFF. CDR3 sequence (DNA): TGTGCCAGCAGCTTCCGACAGGAACGCAATGAGCAGTTCTTC.

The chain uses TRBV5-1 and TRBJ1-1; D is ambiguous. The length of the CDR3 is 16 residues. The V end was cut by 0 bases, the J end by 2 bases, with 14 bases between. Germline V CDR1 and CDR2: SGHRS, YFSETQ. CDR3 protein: CASSLVPAWGNTEAFF. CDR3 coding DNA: TGCGCCAGCAGCTTGGTACCCGCATGGGGAAACACTGAAGCTTTCTTT.

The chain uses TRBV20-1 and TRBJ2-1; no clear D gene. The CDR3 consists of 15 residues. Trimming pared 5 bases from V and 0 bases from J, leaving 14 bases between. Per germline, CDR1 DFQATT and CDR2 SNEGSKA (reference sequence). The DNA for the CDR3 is TGCAGTGCTCCCCCGGCTGTAAGCTCCTACAATGAGCAGTTCTTC. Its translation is CSAPPAVSSYNEQFF.

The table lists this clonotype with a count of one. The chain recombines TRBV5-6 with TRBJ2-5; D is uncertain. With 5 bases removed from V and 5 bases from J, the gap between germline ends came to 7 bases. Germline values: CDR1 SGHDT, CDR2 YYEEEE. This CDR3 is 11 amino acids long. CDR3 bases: TGTGCCAGCAGAAAATGGGAGACCCAGTACTTC. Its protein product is CASRKWETQYF. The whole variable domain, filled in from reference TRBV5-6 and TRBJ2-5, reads DAGVTQSPTHLIKTRGQQVTLRCSPKSGHDTVSWYQQALGQGPQFIFQYYEEEERQRGNFPDRFSGHQFPNYSSELNVNALLLGDSALYLCASRKWETQYFGPGTRLLVL.

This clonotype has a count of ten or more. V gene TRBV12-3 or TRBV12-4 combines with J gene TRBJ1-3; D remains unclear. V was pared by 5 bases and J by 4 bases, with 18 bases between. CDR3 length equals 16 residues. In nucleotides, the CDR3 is TGTGCCAGCAGTGTTGACCACTGGCCGGAAGGAAACACCATATATTTT. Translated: CASSVDHWPEGNTIYF.

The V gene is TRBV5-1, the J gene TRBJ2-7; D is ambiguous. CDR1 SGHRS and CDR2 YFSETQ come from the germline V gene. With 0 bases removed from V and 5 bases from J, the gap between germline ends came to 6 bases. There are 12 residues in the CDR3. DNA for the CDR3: TGCGCCAGCAGCTTGGTTTCCCACGAGCAGTACTTC. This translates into CASSLVSHEQYF. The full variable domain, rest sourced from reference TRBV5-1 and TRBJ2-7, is KAGVTQTPRYLIKTRGQQVTLSCSPISGHRSVSWYQQTPGQGLQFLFEYFSETQRNKGNFPGRFSGRQFSNSRSEMNVSTLELGDSALYLCASSLVSHEQYFGPGTRLTVT.

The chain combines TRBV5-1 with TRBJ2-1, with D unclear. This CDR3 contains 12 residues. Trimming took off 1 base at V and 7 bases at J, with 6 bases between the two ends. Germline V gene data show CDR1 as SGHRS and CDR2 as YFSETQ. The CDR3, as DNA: TGCGCCAGCAGCTTGCTAATGAATGAGCAGTTCTTC. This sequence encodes CASSLLMNEQFF.

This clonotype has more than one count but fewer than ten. The CDR3 sequence is CASSPTAGGYGTEAFF. The CDR3 nucleotides are TGTGCCAGCAGTCCCACGGCAGGGGGCTATGGCACTGAAGCTTTCTTT. This chain joins TRBV12-3 or TRBV12-4 and TRBJ1-1; 8 bases line up with TRBD1. This CDR3 is built from 16 residues. With 5 bases clipped from V and 4 bases from J, the junction kept 12 bases outside the gene matches.